Listed below are T cell receptor beta chains from one sample, sequenced in a study of beta chain features in type 1 diabetes. Here immunoSEQ multiplex PCR was the method, and the copy in TCRdb shows in-frame clones only, minus some. The sample comprises around 690,000 clones, around 12% of which are singletons, and 0.095% to 0.15% rests with the top ten. The sample comprised naive CD4+ T cells from blood. Source of these receptors: a man younger than 45 with type 1 diabetes. Both conserved end residues are part of each CDR3. The order of the fields is D gene, clone size, V gene, J gene, CDR3 protein, CDR3 DNA. A D gene is named only where the DNA matches it firmly. Rows may omit the clone size; those that give it use once, few, many or a size class.

.	.	TRBV5-1	TRBJ1-4	CASSLNPAGEEEKLFF	TGCGCCAGCAGCTTGAATCCGGCCGGGGAGGAGGAAAAACTGTTTTTT
.	few	TRBV7-9	TRBJ2-2	CASSLLGQTGELFF	TGTGCCAGCAGCTTATTAGGACAAACCGGGGAGCTGTTTTTT
.	.	TRBV4-2	TRBJ2-5	CASSQVGKGEETQYF	TGTGCCAGCAGCCAAGTTGGTAAGGGGGAAGAGACCCAGTACTTC
TRBD2	.	TRBV25-1	TRBJ2-3	CASSGLAGLGTDTQYF	TGTGCCAGCAGTGGTCTAGCGGGGCTAGGGACAGATACGCAGTATTTT
.	.	TRBV6-5	TRBJ1-4	CASRTQGLGEKLFF	TGTGCCAGCAGGACACAGGGTCTAGGGGAAAAACTGTTTTTT
.	.	TRBV28	TRBJ1-2	CASLRVSYGYTF	TGTGCCAGCCTTAGGGTGTCCTATGGCTACACCTTC
TRBD1	few	TRBV29-1	TRBJ2-5	CSDRQGAGETQYF	TGCAGCGACCGCCAGGGGGCCGGCGAGACCCAGTACTTC
TRBD2	few	TRBV28	TRBJ2-3	CASSLGTSPQYF	TGTGCCAGCAGTCTCGGGACTAGCCCGCAGTATTTT
.	.	TRBV11-1	TRBJ2-3	CASRTGTDTQYF	TGTGCCAGCAGAACCGGGACAGATACGCAGTATTTT
TRBD1	.	TRBV10-3	TRBJ1-2	CATRQGNYGYTF	TGTGCCACAAGACAGGGGAACTATGGCTACACCTTC
.	few	TRBV7-3	TRBJ2-5	CASSLGEQETQYF	TGTGCCAGCAGCTTGGGCGAACAAGAGACCCAGTACTTC
.	few	TRBV30	TRBJ1-2	CAWTEQRYGYTF	TGTGCCTGGACTGAACAACGCTATGGCTACACCTTC
.	few	TRBV18	TRBJ2-4	CASSPYPKTLAKNIQYF	TGTGCCAGCTCACCATATCCGAAGACCCTCGCCAAAAACATTCAGTACTTC
.	.	TRBV2	TRBJ1-2	CASSVKGIYGYTF	TGTGCCAGCAGTGTTAAAGGGATCTATGGCTACACCTTC
TRBD2	.	TRBV9	TRBJ2-7	CASSVGLAGGIYEQYF	TGTGCCAGCAGCGTAGGACTAGCGGGGGGGATCTACGAGCAGTACTTC
TRBD1	.	TRBV15	TRBJ2-7	CATSRGTGGYEQYF	TGTGCCACCAGCAGAGGGACAGGGGGCTACGAGCAGTACTTC
.	few	TRBV5-1	TRBJ2-7	CASSSGVYEQYF	TGCGCCAGCAGCTCCGGGGTTTACGAGCAGTACTTC
TRBD1	few	TRBV5-4	TRBJ2-2	CASSLGGQADTGELFF	TGTGCCAGCAGCTTGGGGGGACAGGCGGACACCGGGGAGCTGTTTTTT
TRBD1	few	TRBV5-4	TRBJ2-5	CASTAGQGRQETQYF	TGTGCCAGCACCGCCGGACAGGGAAGGCAAGAGACCCAGTACTTC
.	few	TRBV5-1	TRBJ1-1	CASSLAADMTEAFF	TGCGCCAGCAGCTTGGCAGCAGACATGACTGAAGCTTTCTTT
TRBD1	.	TRBV5-1	TRBJ2-1	CASSPGQGAYNEQFF	TGCGCCAGCAGCCCCGGGCAGGGGGCCTACAATGAGCAGTTCTTC
.	.	TRBV2	TRBJ2-7	CASRVDGSYEQYF	TGTGCCAGCAGGGTGGACGGCTCCTACGAGCAGTACTTC
TRBD1	.	TRBV6-5	TRBJ1-5	CASSSGTGGQPQHF	TGTGCCAGCAGCTCCGGGACAGGAGGTCAGCCCCAGCATTTT
TRBD1	few	TRBV5-1	TRBJ2-5	CASSVGQGIEETQYF	TGCGCCAGCAGCGTTGGACAGGGAATTGAAGAGACCCAGTACTTC
.	few	TRBV28	TRBJ1-4	CASSLWEGFTEKLFF	TGTGCCAGCAGTTTATGGGAGGGATTCACAGAAAAACTGTTTTTT
.	few	TRBV7-2	TRBJ2-1	CASSLHRALEQFF	TGTGCCAGCAGCCTTCACCGGGCCCTCGAGCAGTTCTTC
TRBD1	few	TRBV27	TRBJ1-2	CASSPRGVNYGYTF	TGTGCCAGCAGCCCCAGGGGGGTTAACTATGGCTACACCTTC
.	few	TRBV11-2	TRBJ2-7	CASSSRTGSSYEQYF	TGTGCCAGCAGCTCTCGGACTGGAAGCTCCTACGAGCAGTACTTC
.	.	TRBV5-1	TRBJ2-7	CASSFDHEQYF	TGCGCCAGCAGCTTCGATCACGAGCAGTACTTC
.	.	TRBV5-1	TRBJ1-5	CASSLTGAGPQHF	TGCGCCAGCAGCTTGACCGGGGCTGGGCCCCAGCATTTT
TRBD1	few	TRBV28	TRBJ2-3	CATRQGAGDTQYF	TGTGCCACCCGACAGGGGGCTGGAGATACGCAGTATTTT
.	.	TRBV2	TRBJ2-1	CASSGGTEQFF	TGTGCCAGCAGTGGAGGAACAGAGCAGTTCTTC
.	few	TRBV2	TRBJ1-2	CASSATVSNYGYTF	TGTGCCAGCAGTGCGACAGTTTCTAACTATGGCTACACCTTC
.	.	TRBV19	TRBJ1-5	CASRRSGQGGNQPQHF	TGTGCCAGTAGACGTTCGGGACAAGGGGGCAATCAGCCCCAGCATTTT
TRBD1	.	TRBV19	TRBJ1-2	CASSMGQLNYGYTF	TGTGCCAGTAGTATGGGACAGCTAAACTATGGCTACACCTTC
.	.	TRBV7-8	TRBJ2-1	CASSFNRDNEQFF	TGTGCCAGCAGCTTCAATAGGGACAATGAGCAGTTCTTC
.	few	TRBV7-9	TRBJ2-7	CASSLKGAEQYF	TGTGCCAGCAGCTTAAAGGGCGCCGAGCAGTACTTC
TRBD2	.	TRBV2	TRBJ2-3	CASSRLLAGGTDTQYF	TGTGCCAGCAGCCGACTACTAGCGGGGGGGACAGATACGCAGTATTTT
.	few	TRBV7-8	TRBJ1-4	CASTVRRDTGEKLFF	TGTGCCAGCACCGTTAGACGGGACACGGGGGAAAAACTGTTTTTT
.	few	TRBV14	TRBJ1-2	CASSQAQGSSTNYGYTF	TGTGCCAGCAGCCAAGCCCAGGGGTCGAGTACTAACTATGGCTACACCTTC
.	.	TRBV7-2	TRBJ1-5	CASSLATGHQPQHF	TGTGCCAGCAGCTTAGCGACGGGCCATCAGCCCCAGCATTTT
TRBD1	.	TRBV5-1	TRBJ2-7	CASSIDRASYEQYF	TGCGCCAGCAGCATTGACAGGGCATCCTACGAGCAGTACTTC
.	few	TRBV5-1	TRBJ2-1	CASSLGQEGNEQFF	TGCGCCAGCAGCTTGGGACAGGAGGGCAATGAGCAGTTCTTC
.	.	TRBV9	TRBJ1-6	CASSAEQGPNSPLHF	TGTGCCAGCAGCGCAGAGCAGGGTCCTAATTCACCCCTCCACTTT
.	few	TRBV28	TRBJ1-2	CASSSPGGRYAYTF	TGTGCCAGCAGTTCCCCGGGGGGCCGCTATGCCTACACCTTC
.	.	TRBV9	TRBJ1-4	CASSVETRSATNEKLFF	TGTGCCAGCAGCGTAGAGACCAGGTCAGCAACTAATGAAAAACTGTTTTTT
TRBD2	once	TRBV5-6	TRBJ2-3	CASSPERGLYTDTQYF	TGTGCCAGCAGCCCTGAGCGGGGACTCTACACAGATACGCAGTATTTT
TRBD2	few	TRBV13	TRBJ2-1	CASSFGRDNEQFF	TGTGCCAGCAGCTTTGGGAGGGACAATGAGCAGTTCTTC
.	few	TRBV9	TRBJ2-5	CASSEGPRGGQETQYF	TGTGCCAGCAGCGAGGGCCCCCGGGGAGGCCAAGAGACCCAGTACTTC
.	.	TRBV7-2	TRBJ2-1	CASSSQGEQFF	TGTGCCAGCAGCTCCCAAGGTGAGCAGTTCTTC
.	.	TRBV25-1	TRBJ1-1	CASRGRNTEAFF	TGTGCCAGCAGAGGGCGGAACACTGAAGCTTTCTTT
.	few	TRBV7-9	TRBJ2-7	CASSSSQAGGGYEQYF	TGTGCCAGCAGCTCCTCCCAGGCAGGGGGGGGCTACGAGCAGTACTTC
.	few	TRBV29-1	TRBJ1-4	CSVHIRDTEKLFF	TGCAGCGTCCACATCCGGGACACCGAAAAACTGTTTTTT
.	few	TRBV30	TRBJ1-2	CAWSPLQANYGYTF	TGTGCCTGGAGCCCTCTCCAGGCGAACTATGGCTACACCTTC
.	few	TRBV18	TRBJ1-3	CASDGQTSGNTIYF	TGTGCCAGCGATGGACAAACCTCTGGAAACACCATATATTTT
.	.	TRBV29-1	TRBJ1-4	CSVRSGYATNEKLFF	TGCAGCGTGAGGTCAGGGTATGCAACTAATGAAAAACTGTTTTTT
.	.	TRBV2	TRBJ1-4	CASSESGGTNEKLFF	TGTGCCAGCAGTGAATCGGGGGGCACTAATGAAAAACTGTTTTTT
TRBD1	.	TRBV6-6	TRBJ1-1	CASSGTGEGTEAFF	TGTGCCAGCAGTGGAACAGGGGAAGGGACTGAAGCTTTCTTT
.	.	TRBV25-1	TRBJ2-1	CASSDPRAASSYNEQFF	TGTGCCAGCAGTGACCCCCGGGCGGCTAGCTCCTACAATGAGCAGTTCTTC
.	few	TRBV19	TRBJ1-2	CASSQGGDYGYTF	TGTGCCAGCTCACAGGGAGGTGACTATGGCTACACCTTC